These 18 T cell receptor beta chains were all obtained from the same sample, sequenced in a study of blood T cell repertoires in COVID-19. This table comes from immunoSEQ multiplex PCR, and its TCRdb copy is limited to in-frame clones, with some not included. Of 50,000 to 60,000 clones detected, 90% appear once; the ten largest clones hold more than 8%. Sequencing was performed on peripheral blood. Source of these receptors: a woman older than 75 with acute or convalescent COVID-19.

The V gene is TRBV19, the J gene TRBJ1-3; 8 bases are shared with TRBD1. There are 20 residues in the CDR3. Per germline, CDR1 LNHDA and CDR2 SQIVND (reference sequence). Trimming took 3 bases from V and 0 from J; bases not matched to a gene: 16. CDR3 protein: CASSILLTGASLGSGNTIYF. The CDR3 DNA follows: TGTGCCAGTAGTATTCTTCTGACAGGGGCGTCCCTGGGCTCTGGAAACACCATATATTTT.

The V call is TRBV9, the J call TRBJ2-1; TRBD2 aligns across 8 bases. Looked up from germline, CDR1 is SGDLS and CDR2 is YYNGEE. V lost 3 bases to trimming and J lost 1 base; unmatched junction nucleotides: 12. CDR3 length equals 18 residues. The CDR3 here is CASSAPLWVAGSYNEQFF. The CDR3 DNA follows: TGTGCCAGCAGCGCCCCCCTGTGGGTAGCGGGATCCTACAATGAGCAGTTCTTC. Using reference TRBV9 and TRBJ2-1 for the parts outside the CDR3, the full variable domain is DSGVTQTPKHLITATGQRVTLRCSPRSGDLSVYWYQQSLDQGLQFLIQYYNGEERAKGNILERFSAQQFPDLHSELNLSSLELGDSALYFCASSAPLWVAGSYNEQFFGPGTRLTVL.

A word on this clone: Other DNA sequences in this sample translate to the same CDR3. This CDR3 is CASSPDSQETQYF. Written as DNA, the CDR3 is TGTGCCAGCTCACCGGACAGTCAAGAGACCCAGTACTTC. This chain links TRBV18 with TRBJ2-5; tentative D call: TRBD1 (6 bases). V was cut by 3 bases and J by 2 bases, with 7 bases left in between. This CDR3 has 13 amino acids. Germline V gene data show CDR1 as KGHSH and CDR2 as LQKENI.

This chain joins TRBV5-4 and TRBJ2-2; 10 bases line up with TRBD1. The germline gives CDR1 SGHNT, CDR2 YYREEE (reference sequence). The CDR3 covers 17 residues. The V and J ends lost 0 bases and 5 bases, in that order; junction bases with no gene match: 7. The CDR3 spells CASSLAGGTGVTGELFF. CDR3 coding DNA: TGTGCCAGCAGCTTGGCCGGCGGGACAGGGGTGACCGGGGAGCTGTTTTTT.

The V and J genes are TRBV9 and TRBJ1-1; unclear D gene. The V end lost 1 base, the J end lost 5 bases, and 6 bases lay between the germline ends. This CDR3 has 12 residues. Per germline, CDR1 SGDLS and CDR2 YYNGEE. The CDR3 bases are TGTGCCAGCAGCGTAAGAGGGACTGAAGCTTTCTTT. It yields the protein CASSVRGTEAFF.

The chain has TRBV9 and TRBJ2-3, with D unclear. The CDR3 length is 16 residues. V gave up 0 bases and J gave up 2 bases, with 13 bases separating them. Per the germline V gene, CDR1 is SGDLS and CDR2 is YYNGEE. This chain's CDR3 is CASSVVSRSSTDTQYF. Written as DNA, the CDR3 is TGTGCCAGCAGCGTAGTCAGTAGGAGTTCCACAGATACGCAGTATTTT.

The chain recombines TRBV23-1 with TRBJ2-2; a weak D match, TRBD1 (7 bases). TRBV23-1 is an open reading frame, and its role is uncertain. The CDR3 has 18 residues. Deletions cut 0 bases from V and 3 bases from J, with 17 bases between. For the CDR3, the DNA is TGCGCCAGCAGTCAATCGTCTGGAGGGGGCGTATACACCGGGGAGCTGTTTTTT. Translation: CASSQSSGGGVYTGELFF.

The count of this clone is one. The rearrangement links TRBV3-1 (or the pseudogene TRBV3-2) to TRBJ1-4; the match to TRBD1 covers 10 bases. The CDR3 extends over 19 amino acids. The germline gives CDR1 LGHDT, CDR2 YNNKEL (reference sequence). The ends lost 1 base at V and 5 bases at J; junction bases unmatched: 13. The CDR3 nucleotides are TGTGCCAGCAGCCAAGTGACAGGGGGCGCCGGGGGCAGAAATGAAAAACTGTTTTTT. Translating gives CASSQVTGGAGGRNEKLFF.

The CDR3 coding sequence is TGTGCCAGCAGCCGAACCCGGGACAGCTACTATGGCTACACCTTC. This codes for CASSRTRDSYYGYTF. This chain links TRBV7-9 with TRBJ1-2, with TRBD1 matching over 7 bases. V trimming: 5 bases; J trimming: 3 bases; junction bases outside the gene matches: 9. CDR3 length equals 15 residues. Germline loops: CDR1 SEHNR, CDR2 FQNEAQ (reference sequence).

This rearrangement joins TRBV3-1 (or the pseudogene TRBV3-2) to TRBJ2-5; 10 nucleotides agree with TRBD2. Per germline, CDR1 LGHDT and CDR2 YNNKEL (reference sequence). With 4 bases clipped from V and 5 bases from J, the junction kept 7 bases outside the gene matches. The CDR3 sequence is 15 residues long. In DNA, the CDR3 is TGTGCCAGCAGCCGAGCGGGAGGGCCTTATGAGACCCAGTACTTC. It translates to CASSRAGGPYETQYF.

V gene TRBV4-2 combines with J gene TRBJ2-2, with D perhaps matching TRBD1 (5 bases). This CDR3 has 18 amino acids. Germline V CDR1 and CDR2: LGHNA, YNFKEQ. V lost 0 bases and J 0 bases, leaving 14 bases between the germline ends. Here the CDR3 DNA reads TGTGCCAGCAGCCAAGATTGGCCAGGGAACGCGAACACCGGGGAGCTGTTTTTT. The encoded protein is CASSQDWPGNANTGELFF.

The rearrangement joins TRBV6-2 or TRBV6-3 to TRBJ1-5, with D possibly TRBD1 on 6 matching bases. Trimming stripped 4 bases from V and 5 bases from J, with 9 bases between. This CDR3 is 13 amino acids long. Germline values: CDR1 MNHEY, CDR2 SVGEGT. CDR3 nucleotides: TGTGCCAGCAGTTGGACAGACCATCAGCCCCAGCATTTT. Translating gives CASSWTDHQPQHF.

J is TRBJ2-1 and V is TRBV18; 7 bases are a match to TRBD2. CDR3 length: 14 amino acids. Germline trimming cut 0 bases from V and 10 bases from J; bases unmatched to any gene: 6. Germline V gene lookup returns CDR1 KGHSH and CDR2 LQKENI. CDR3 coding DNA: TGTGCCAGCTCACCACCCCCTCTAGCGGAGGAGCAGTTCTTC. Its translation: CASSPPPLAEEQFF.

In DNA form, the CDR3 reads TGTGCCAGCAGCCGAGGAGGGACGACTAGAACCGAGCAGTACTTC. Translation gives CASSRGGTTRTEQYF. The V and J genes are TRBV7-9 and TRBJ2-7, with D possibly being TRBD2 (6 bases). This CDR3 is built from 15 residues. Trimming cost V 5 bases and J 6 bases, with 20 bases left between them. Germline CDR1 reads SEHNR; CDR2 reads FQNEAQ (reference sequence).

This clone was seen only once. The chain recombines TRBV6-2 or TRBV6-3 with TRBJ2-5; 13 bases line up with TRBD2. Trimming at V came to 2 bases and at J to 4 bases, leaving 10 bases not matched to a gene. CDR1 is MNHEY and CDR2 is SVGEGT in the germline V gene. The CDR3 is 18 amino acids. This CDR3 reads CASSYPRGLAGAVETQYF. CDR3 coding DNA: TGTGCCAGCAGTTACCCCCGAGGACTAGCGGGAGCCGTAGAGACCCAGTACTTC.

The chain employs TRBV18 and TRBJ1-4; 9 nucleotides align to TRBD1. The V segment lost 3 bases and the J segment 0 bases; nucleotides outside the gene matches: 14. The CDR3 contains 20 residues. Germline V CDR1 and CDR2: KGHSH, LQKENI. The CDR3 loop is CASSPPGQGFISPTNEKLFF. The CDR3 coding sequence is TGTGCCAGCTCACCCCCGGGACAGGGCTTCATCAGTCCAACTAATGAAAAACTGTTTTTT.

The CDR3 coding sequence is TGTGCCAGCAGCCGGCCCCTGGCGGGCTCCTACAATGAGCAGTTCTTC. Its translation: CASSRPLAGSYNEQFF. This sequence joins TRBV5-4 and TRBJ2-1; D is perhaps TRBD2 (5 bases). CDR1 is SGHNT, CDR2 YYREEE, per germline (reference sequence). V was clipped by 4 bases and J by 0 bases, with 14 bases between them. The CDR3 is made up of 16 amino acids.

This clone was seen more than once but under ten times. The chain has TRBV7-9 and TRBJ2-2, with D perhaps matching TRBD2 (6 bases). V was clipped by 4 bases and J by 1 base, with 13 bases between them. The CDR3 has 16 amino acids. CDR1 is SEHNR and CDR2 is FQNEAQ in the germline V gene (reference sequence). The CDR3 DNA sequence: TGTGCCAGCAGCTCCATTAGCGGATTGAACACCGGGGAGCTGTTTTTT. Its protein product is CASSSISGLNTGELFF.